This entry features one T cell receptor beta chain sequence. Its antigen is currently not known. Base quality data are lacking; no much larger clone is found one base away. The library was built by means of 5' RACE. Data came from a NextSeq 500. The TCR library protocol attached a unique molecular identifier to each TCR cDNA molecule to allow correction of PCR and sequencing errors. Under the source paper's analysis protocol: TCR identification, UMI-based error correction and CDR3 extraction were all carried out with Decombinator tools. Expanded TCRs were defined as those above a frequency of 2 per 1,000, corresponding to the top 1% of the tumor frequency distribution. Expanded tumor TCRs were classed as regional if statistically deemed absent (corrected P<0.05) from at least one tumor region, otherwise ubiquitous. Each repertoire was subsampled 100 times to 5,000 TCRs, after which Renyi diversity was computed with the R vegan package. CDR3 similarity networks were constructed using string-kernel similarity of amino acid triplets, with links drawn between CDR3s whose pairwise similarity was above 0.82. Clones were called with MiXCR by TCRdb after fastp trimmed the public reads at Q25, and only in-frame beta chains were retained. Each CDR3 protein gets just one entry, which takes the most common genes and DNA from the rows behind it. The V and J calls here are based on TCRdb, not the publication. Counted in this sample were approximately 8,800 distinct CDR3 sequences; 4.5% of them appeared once. The ten largest clones capture roughly 11% of the sample.

The data derive from a study of spatial heterogeneity in lung cancer (dated by TCRdb to about 2019). As for the study more broadly: Beta-chain transcripts were consistently detected in greater numbers than alpha-chain transcripts, which likely reflects a higher abundance of beta-chain transcripts. In tumor regions, TCR transcript counts showed a strong correlation with a T cell transcriptional module score derived from matched bulk RNA-seq. In the raw uncorrected reads, each unique combination of TCR and UMI appeared more than ten times on average. Both alpha and beta chains were TCR-sequenced in samples taken at surgery, namely 220 tumor regions, 61 to 65 matched nontumor lung samples and 55 to 60 PBMC samples. TCR repertoire features were related to nonsynonymous mutation counts determined by whole-exome sequencing of tumor tissue. TCR alpha and beta repertoires were quantitatively compared across multiple tumor regions, matched nontumor lung and blood in non-small cell lung cancer. The paper's findings and limits, for the study overall: The count of ubiquitous expanded TCRs correlated with the count of ubiquitous nonsynonymous mutations, and the count of regional expanded TCRs correlated with the count of regional nonsynonymous mutations. TCR-seq coverage of tumor T cells was estimated at only approximately 7% for alpha chains and around 14% for beta chains. Confirming at a functional level the hypothesis that regional TCRs recognize regional mutations was considered to require additional single-cell paired TCR alpha and beta sequencing. The tumor nonsynonymous mutation count correlated with the number of expanded alpha and beta TCRs within the tumor.

Trimming at the junction amounts to 4 bases on V and 1 base on J, and the germline ends lie 20 bases apart. Measured from the cysteine to the phenylalanine, the CDR3 is 18 residues long. Of the read, only the CDR3 DNA is kept; its 54 bases are in frame from base 1. CDR1 and CDR2 are read off the germline V gene as SGHDN and FVKESK. This sample's time point label indicates: sample taken at primary tumor resection. Donors were approximately 72 patients with early-stage, untreated non-small cell lung cancer from the lung TRACERx cohort. TCR sequencing used whole RNA extracted from tumor and nontumor lung tissue, or from cryopreserved PBMC samples, without cell sorting. Only patients with enough RNA available from two or more tumor regions were chosen for TCR sequencing. Before being selected, tumor and adjacent nontumor lung specimens were reviewed by a lung pathologist.

This sequence was found in a female donor with early-stage non-small cell lung cancer. The sequencing used lung tumor tissue, collected at surgery. The rearranged chain carries TRBV14 and TRBJ2-4; TRBD1 is perhaps the D gene, given 6 matching bases. The CDR3 corresponds to CASSLSLSGGTAKNIQYF. The nucleotide sequence is given as TGTGCCAGCAGCCTATCCCTCAGTGGGGGCACGGCCAAAAACATTCAGTACTTC.